This record looks at one T cell receptor (beta chain) sequence and its context. This sample stems from a study of blood T cells in healthy people across ages. PCR was performed a second time for about 7 to 11 cycles using a sample-barcoded 5' primer and a J-beta primer mix. TCRdb reanalysed the 5' RACE reads using MiXCR and keeps one entry per CDR3 protein. The sample yields some 1.4 million distinct CDR3 sequences, roughly 45% seen once. After removal of 5 bases from V and 12 bases from J, the junction contained 9 bases not matched to a gene. CDR1 and CDR2 (germline): SGHRS, YFSETQ. CDR3 length equals 14 residues.

This receptor was taken from a woman younger than 30 in good health. The sequenced material came from blood. The chain uses TRBV5-1 and TRBJ2-1; TRBD2 matches at 12 bases. CDR3 loop: CASSPRTSGAMQFF. CDR3 sequence (DNA): TGCGCCAGCAGTCCCAGGACTAGCGGGGCTATGCAGTTCTTC.